This TCR beta chain was found in a study of regulatory T cells in long-lasting Graves disease. This clonotype was seen only once. The CDR3 is 17 amino acids. V shed 1 base and J 2 bases; nucleotides not matched to a gene: 5. Germline-derived CDR1 and CDR2 are SGHTA and FQGNSA. For TCR beta, libraries came from iRepertoire HTBI primers and Arm-PCR of CDR3 regions. MiXCR, run by TCRdb on the multiplex PCR reads, gives a single entry per CDR3 protein. The data show under 350,000 distinct CDR3 sequences, 20% to 25% seen once. Time point meaning: persistent/refractory GD, antithyroid drugs over 5 years with positive TRAb. Scientists built the TCR library using RNA that was extracted from PBMCs.

The material was peripheral blood mononuclear cells (PBMCs), obtained when the disease was refractory, from a patient treated with antithyroid drugs. The chain joins TRBV7-2 to TRBJ2-1, with 10 bases lining up with TRBD2. This sequence was found in a female donor with Graves disease. CDR3 amino acids: CASSLVASGGPYNEQFF. DNA of the CDR3: TGTGCCAGCAGCTTAGTGGCTAGCGGGGGCCCCTACAATGAGCAGTTCTTC.